Presented here are 29 T cell receptor beta chains from one specimen sequenced in a study of cytomegalovirus exposure and HLA in healthy donors. PCR involved 60 Vbeta and 13 Jbeta primers. The assay was immunoSEQ multiplex PCR, and TCRdb's table has in-frame clones only and misses some. This sample yields roughly 84,000 clones, of which around 77% are seen a single time; 3.3% belongs to the top ten. Specimen: PBMCs. The receptors were sampled from a man aged 50 to 59 in good health and CMV-seronegative.

This sequence joins TRBV7-8 and TRBJ1-5; D possibly corresponds to TRBD1 (6 bases). Germline V gives CDR1 SGHVS, CDR2 FQNEAQ. CDR3 length equals 17 residues. The V gene lost 5 bases and the J gene lost 2 bases, with 19 bases spanning the gap. The CDR3 bases are TGTGCCAGCAGCCTAACCTCTGGGGCAGGGGGCAATCAGCCCCAGCATTTT. Protein sequence: CASSLTSGAGGNQPQHF. Full variable domain (remainder filled in from reference TRBV7-8 and TRBJ1-5): GAGVSQSPRYKVAKRGQDVALRCDPISGHVSLFWYQQALGQGPEFLTYFQNEAQLDKSGLPSDRFFAERPEGSVSTLKIQRTQQEDSAVYLCASSLTSGAGGNQPQHFGDGTRLSIL.

The J gene is TRBJ2-7, the V gene TRBV19, with TRBD1 identical over 8 bases. V trimming: 0 bases; J trimming: 2 bases; junction bases outside the gene matches: 3. In germline, CDR1 is LNHDA, CDR2 SQIVND (reference sequence). The CDR3 totals 15 residues. The CDR3 DNA reads as TGTGCCAGTAGTATAGACGCAGGGGGCCCCTACGAGCAGTACTTC. The encoded protein is CASSIDAGGPYEQYF.

The CDR3: CASLPTGYTEAFF. CDR3 in DNA: TGTGCCAGCTTACCTACAGGGTACACTGAAGCTTTCTTT. The rearrangement uses TRBV6-5 and TRBJ1-1; D may be TRBD1 (6 bases). Germline CDR1 reads MNHEY; CDR2 reads SVGAGI. Trimming took off 8 bases at V and 3 bases at J, with 13 bases between the two ends. This CDR3 contains 13 residues.

The chain has TRBV9 and TRBJ2-4; 7 bases fit TRBD1. The CDR3 loop spans 20 amino acids. Per germline, CDR1 SGDLS and CDR2 YYNGEE. Trimming cost V 0 bases and J 1 base; bases outside gene matches: 16. The CDR3 bases are TGTGCCAGCAGCGTAGCCGGGGACAGACGTCAGTCGTTGGCCAAAAACATTCAGTACTTC. Protein product: CASSVAGDRRQSLAKNIQYF.

This clone has just one count. The chain combines TRBV6-1 with TRBJ2-3, with TRBD1 matching over 9 bases. The germline CDR1 and CDR2 sequences are MNHNS and SASEGT. The V and J ends lost 6 bases and 1 base, in that order; junction bases with no gene match: 5. The CDR3 extends over 15 amino acids. The CDR3 region is CASSPGQGGTDTQYF. CDR3 sequence (DNA): TGTGCCAGCAGCCCGGGACAGGGCGGCACAGATACGCAGTATTTT.

This clone was observed a single time. CDR3 in amino acids: CASTEAPSPLHF. The CDR3 region has the DNA TGTGCCAGCACGGAAGCCCCATCACCCCTCCACTTT. V is TRBV2 and J is TRBJ1-6, with D unclear. Per germline, CDR1 SNHLY and CDR2 FYNNEI. The CDR3 is made up of 12 amino acids. V lost 7 bases and J 10 bases, leaving 11 bases between the germline ends.

Notes on this clone: One junction end disagrees with the germline gene, perhaps due to a read error. This chain connects TRBV28 to TRBJ1-2, with 7 bases that match TRBD1. Germline V CDR1 and CDR2: MDHEN, SYDVKM. The CDR3 is 15 amino acids. The CDR3 coding sequence is TGTGCCAGCAGTTTAAGCGCAGGGGGTAGCTATGGCTACATCTTC. This gives the protein CASSLSAGGSYGYIF.

V is TRBV6-5 and J is TRBJ2-5; 7 bases line up with TRBD2. Unmatched junction bases numbered 11, after V lost 5 bases and J lost 5 bases. CDR1 MNHEY and CDR2 SVGAGI come from the germline V gene. This CDR3 spans 15 amino acids. CDR3 bases: TGTGCCAGCAGTCCTCCGAGCGGGGCGGGGGAGACCCAGTACTTC. Protein product: CASSPPSGAGETQYF.

This clone came up a few times. V and J are TRBV6-5 and TRBJ1-1, with D hard to call. CDR3 length: 14 residues. V lost 5 bases to trimming and J lost 4 bases, with 14 bases between them. CDR1 and CDR2 from the germline V gene are MNHEY and SVGAGI. CDR3 sequence: CASSPPHSSTEAFF. The CDR3 DNA reads as TGTGCCAGCAGTCCCCCTCACAGTTCCACTGAAGCTTTCTTT.

This rearrangement joins TRBV9 to TRBJ1-2; 8 bases fit TRBD1. V lost 4 bases to trimming and J lost 3 bases; unmatched junction nucleotides: 5. The CDR3 runs 14 residues. Germline lookup yields CDR1 SGDLS and CDR2 YYNGEE. In DNA, the CDR3 is TGTGCCAGCAGCCCTTCGACAGGGGACTATGGCTACACCTTC. Translating gives CASSPSTGDYGYTF.

V gene TRBV6-1 combines with J gene TRBJ1-6; 7 bases map to TRBD1. CDR1 is MNHNS and CDR2 is SASEGT in the germline V gene. V gave up 7 bases and J gave up 10 bases; unmatched junction bases: 4. The CDR3 is 12 amino acids. The CDR3 loop reads CASITGESPLHF. The CDR3, as DNA: TGTGCCAGCATCACAGGGGAATCACCCCTCCACTTT.

The chain couples TRBV9 to TRBJ1-2; D call uncertain. Germline-derived CDR1 and CDR2 are SGDLS and YYNGEE. This CDR3 spans 14 amino acids. V shed 0 bases and J shed 3 bases, with 9 bases lying between them. CDR3 in amino acids: CASSVAVTDYGYTF. Written as DNA, the CDR3 is TGTGCCAGCAGCGTAGCAGTAACAGACTATGGCTACACCTTC.

This clone was seen a few times. V usage is TRBV5-6 and J usage is TRBJ2-1; weak D call: TRBD1 (6 bases). Germline V gene data show CDR1 as SGHDT and CDR2 as YYEEEE. The CDR3 is made up of 13 amino acids. V gave up 2 bases and J gave up 8 bases, with 11 bases separating them. CDR3 protein: CASSLNRADEQFF. In nucleotides, the CDR3 is TGTGCCAGCAGCTTAAACAGGGCGGATGAGCAGTTCTTC.

The rearrangement uses TRBV19 and TRBJ1-5; 8 positions agree with TRBD1. The CDR3 sequence is 15 residues long. In germline, CDR1 is LNHDA, CDR2 SQIVND (reference sequence). Losses at the gene ends were 3 bases for V and 7 bases for J; bases not matched to a gene: 8. Written as DNA, the CDR3 is TGTGCCAGTAGTATTAGGCCAGGGGGCGGGCAGCCCCAGCATTTT. The encoded protein is CASSIRPGGGQPQHF.

V and J are TRBV28 and TRBJ2-2; D is ambiguous. Germline V gives CDR1 MDHEN, CDR2 SYDVKM. Trimming took 5 bases from V and 1 from J, leaving 11 bases between them. The CDR3 covers 15 residues. This chain's CDR3 is CASSLVHLNTGELFF. The CDR3 region has the DNA TGTGCCAGCAGTCTGGTCCACTTGAACACCGGGGAGCTGTTTTTT.

V and J are TRBV4-3 and TRBJ2-5; 8 bases fit TRBD2. J lost 5 bases, V lost 0 bases, and 8 bases had no gene match. This CDR3 region has 16 residues. Germline V CDR1 and CDR2: LGHNA, YSLEER. CDR3 sequence: CASSQDFGGAGETQYF. For the CDR3, the DNA is TGCGCCAGCAGCCAAGATTTCGGGGGGGCCGGGGAGACCCAGTACTTC.

The genes are TRBV21-1 and TRBJ2-6; TRBD2 is the table's D call and was not checked against the DNA. TRBV21-1 is a known pseudogene. This CDR3 is built from 18 residues. For the CDR3, the DNA is TGTGCCAGCAGCAAAGAGAAGGACGGGGACTCTGGGGCCAACGTCCTGACTTTC. It translates to CASSKEKDGDSGANVLTF.

The chain joins TRBV5-8 to TRBJ1-2, with D maybe TRBD1 (5 bases). Germline CDR1 SGHTS, CDR2 YDEGEE. Between the trimmed V and J ends, which lost 1 base and 7 bases, there was a span of 17 bases. The CDR3 has 15 residues. CDR3 bases: TGTGCCAGCAGCTTGTTGGCAGGGATCGTTTCTGGCTACACCTTC. This translates into CASSLLAGIVSGYTF.

V and J are TRBV27 and TRBJ2-7; a weak D match, TRBD1 (6 bases). This CDR3 has 17 residues. From germline, CDR1 is MNHEY and CDR2 SMNVEV (reference sequence). V was clipped by 4 bases and J by 2 bases, with 21 bases between them. The CDR3, as DNA: TGTGCCAGCAGTTACCTAACAGGGACCCGCGGTCCCTACGAGCAGTACTTC. Amino acids: CASSYLTGTRGPYEQYF.

The genes are TRBV5-1 and TRBJ2-1; TRBD2 matches at 13 bases. V trimming: 3 bases; J trimming: 8 bases; junction bases outside the gene matches: 5. This CDR3 comprises 15 residues. The germline V gene encodes CDR1 SGHRS and CDR2 YFSETQ. The CDR3 DNA reads TGCGCCAGCAGCTCACTAGCGGGGGGGAACTATGAGCAGTTCTTC. Amino acids: CASSSLAGGNYEQFF.

The chain joins TRBV16 to TRBJ1-1, with D possibly TRBD1 on 5 matching bases. The length of the CDR3 is 13 residues. Germline V CDR1 and CDR2: KGHSY, FQNENV. The V end lost 4 bases, the J end lost 1 base, and 7 bases lay between the germline ends. The CDR3 DNA follows: TGTGCCAGCAGCCGCGACAGGAACACTGAAGCTTTCTTT. This translates into CASSRDRNTEAFF.

The gene calls are TRBV19 and TRBJ1-6, with 7 bases identical to TRBD1. This CDR3 has 13 amino acids. The V segment lost 7 bases and the J segment 7 bases; nucleotides outside the gene matches: 4. Germline CDR1 and CDR2: LNHDA and SQIVND (reference sequence). In DNA form, the CDR3 reads TGTGCCAGTAACAGGGGTCCGAATTCACCCCTCCACTTT. It translates to CASNRGPNSPLHF.

This clone came up once. This sequence joins TRBV6-6 and TRBJ1-2, with D perhaps TRBD1 (5 bases). Germline V gene sequence: CDR1 MNHNY, CDR2 SVGAGI (reference sequence). This CDR3 has 13 amino acids. Between the trimmed V and J ends, which lost 6 bases and 6 bases, there was a span of 14 bases. The CDR3 here is CASRDSQGNGYTF. CDR3 DNA: TGTGCCAGCAGAGACTCCCAGGGAAATGGCTACACCTTC.

The chain couples TRBV5-8 to TRBJ2-5, with D possibly matching TRBD2 (8 bases). CDR1 is SGHTS, CDR2 YDEGEE, per germline. V was pared by 0 bases and J by 4 bases, with 19 bases between. This CDR3 contains 17 residues. CDR3 amino acids: CASSLEGGGGPTETQYF. For the CDR3, the DNA is TGTGCCAGCAGCTTGGAAGGGGGCGGGGGGCCGACAGAGACCCAGTACTTC.

The chain combines TRBV30 with TRBJ1-1; possible D gene TRBD1, 6 bases. Trimming left V 8 bases short and J 1 base short, with 14 bases between. The CDR3 has 13 residues. From germline, CDR1 is GTSNPN and CDR2 SVGIG (reference sequence). The CDR3 here is CAGEGGGNTEAFF. Written as DNA, the CDR3 is TGTGCCGGGGAGGGGGGCGGGAACACTGAAGCTTTCTTT.

J is TRBJ1-2 and V is TRBV6-5; D perhaps matches TRBD1 (6 bases). The length of the CDR3 is 14 residues. CDR1 is MNHEY, CDR2 SVGAGI, per germline. V lost 6 bases and J lost 6, with 17 bases in between. The CDR3, as DNA: TGTGCCAGCAGGCCTAGGGGGGGCGGGAATGGCTACACCTTC. Its protein is CASRPRGGGNGYTF.

DNA of the CDR3: TGTTCCTCTTCCCCCGGGACAGCGGGCTACGAGCAGTACTTC. Protein sequence: CSSSPGTAGYEQYF. The J gene is TRBJ2-7, the V gene TRBV7-9; TRBD1 might be the D (7 bases). In germline, CDR1 is SEHNR, CDR2 FQNEAQ (reference sequence). The CDR3 length is 14 residues.

This chain uses TRBV18 with TRBJ2-1; 14 nucleotides match TRBD2. The germline V gene encodes CDR1 KGHSH and CDR2 LQKENI. V was pared by 5 bases and J by 7 bases, with 7 bases of the junction left unmatched. CDR3 length equals 16 residues. The CDR3 nucleotides read TGTGCCAGCTCAGACGGGACTAGCGGGGGTAGGAATGAGCAGTTCTTC. This encodes CASSDGTSGGRNEQFF. The full variable domain, in which reference TRBV18 and TRBJ2-1 provide the parts outside the CDR3, is NAGVMQNPRHLVRRRGQEARLRCSPMKGHSHVYWYRQLPEEGLKFMVYLQKENIIDESGMPKERFSAEFPKEGPSILRIQQVVRGDSAAYFCASSDGTSGGRNEQFFGPGTRLTVL.

This chain joins TRBV4-1 and TRBJ1-5, with D hard to call. Germline V CDR1 and CDR2: MGHRA, YSYEKL. The V and J ends lost 1 base and 6 bases respectively, with 7 bases between them. The CDR3 is 13 residues long. The CDR3 region is CASSQGPRQPQHF. Here the CDR3 DNA reads TGCGCCAGCAGCCAAGGTCCCCGTCAGCCCCAGCATTTT.